This T cell receptor beta chain came from a study of T-cell reconstitution after alpha-beta-depleted transplantation in children. During its preparation, the TCRbeta library received unique molecular identifiers. TCRdb reprocessed the PCR reads with MiXCR, giving one entry per CDR3 protein. The sample carries about 400,000 distinct CDR3 sequences, about a fifth recorded once. Germline-derived CDR1 and CDR2 are DFQATT and SNEGSKA (reference sequence). Trimming removed 6 bases from V and 1 base from J, with 16 bases in between. The CDR3 totals 15 residues. This clonotype has a count of ten or more. The genes are TRBV20-1 and TRBJ2-1; possibly TRBD2 for D (6 bases). The receptor's source is a human donor who donated a stem cell graft to a child with acute myeloid leukemia. Specimen: PBMCs from the stem cell graft donor, collected from the stem cell graft. CDR3 residues: CSADAGSLSYNEQFF. DNA for the CDR3: TGCAGTGCGGATGCGGGATCTTTATCCTACAATGAGCAGTTCTTC.